A single sample gave rise to the 23 T cell receptor beta chains below, sequenced in a study of shared clonotypes between healthy human individuals. The method was immunoSEQ multiplex PCR; TCRdb's version includes in-frame clones alone and lacks a portion of them. The table records some 2,500,000 clones, under 95% of them present only once. Sequencing used naive CD4+ T cells from PBMCs. Indicated subset: CD45RA+ positively selected. These receptor sequences come from a man aged 18 to 29 in good health. Some clones in this sample may be carry-over from other donors' samples.

The rearrangement joins TRBV7-3 to TRBJ2-3; 10 positions match TRBD1. Trimming at V came to 3 bases and at J to 2 bases, leaving 5 bases not matched to a gene. The CDR3 spans 16 residues. Germline V gene sequence: CDR1 SGHTA, CDR2 FQGTGA. CDR3 in DNA: TGTGCCAGCAGCTTGACAGGGGGCGGAAACACAGATACGCAGTATTTT. It specifies CASSLTGGGNTDTQYF.

This clone was observed a few times. The chain has TRBV2 and TRBJ1-1; D is ambiguous. This CDR3 has 14 residues. Germline V gene sequence: CDR1 SNHLY, CDR2 FYNNEI. Between the trimmed V and J ends, which lost 4 bases and 0 bases, there was a span of 9 bases. The CDR3 region has the DNA TGTGCCAGCAGTGGGTACAGCCTGAACACTGAAGCTTTCTTT. Translating it yields CASSGYSLNTEAFF. The whole variable domain, filled in from reference TRBV2 and TRBJ1-1, reads EPEVTQTPSHQVTQMGQEVILRCVPISNHLYFYWYRQILGQKVEFLVSFYNNEISEKSEIFDDQFSVERPDGSNFTLKIRSTKLEDSAMYFCASSGYSLNTEAFFGQGTRLTVV.

The chain carries TRBV11-3 and TRBJ2-6; 7 nucleotides match TRBD1. Trimming took 5 bases from V and 0 from J; bases not matched to a gene: 7. This CDR3 contains 17 residues. Germline-derived CDR1 and CDR2 are SGHNT and YENEEA. CDR3 bases: TGTGCCAGCAGCGGGGCAGGGGGATCCTCTGGGGCCAACGTCCTGACTTTC. Amino acid sequence: CASSGAGGSSGANVLTF.

For the CDR3, the DNA is TGTGCCAGCTCAGGCCCGAGGGCGGGCACAGATACGCAGTATTTT. It translates to CASSGPRAGTDTQYF. The V gene is TRBV28, the J gene TRBJ2-3; D might be TRBD2 (5 bases). The V and J ends lost 8 bases and 1 base respectively, with 16 bases between them. Germline V gives CDR1 MDHEN, CDR2 SYDVKM. The CDR3 has 15 residues. Based on the CDR3 plus reference TRBV28 and TRBJ2-3, the full variable domain is DVKVTQSSRYLVKRTGEKVFLECVQDMDHENMFWYRQDPGLGLRLIYFSYDVKMKEKGDIPEGYSVSREKKERFSLILESASTNQTSMYLCASSGPRAGTDTQYFGPGTRLTVL.

This chain uses TRBV6-6 with TRBJ1-2, with unresolved D. Germline CDR1 MNHNY, CDR2 SVGAGI (reference sequence). This CDR3 spans 11 amino acids. The V end lost 4 bases, the J end lost 7 bases, and 7 bases lay between the germline ends. CDR3: CASSSTFGYTF. DNA of the CDR3: TGTGCCAGCAGTTCCACGTTTGGCTACACCTTC.

The V and J genes are TRBV25-1 and TRBJ1-3; D not resolved. Trimming took 2 bases from V and 1 from J, leaving 3 bases between them. CDR3 length: 13 amino acids. Germline-derived CDR1 and CDR2 are MGHDK and SYGVNS. The CDR3 nucleotides are TGTGCCAGCAGTGAAGGATCTGGAAACACCATATATTTT. Translation: CASSEGSGNTIYF.

The chain combines TRBV11-2 with TRBJ2-1, with D perhaps TRBD1 (6 bases). The germline CDR1 and CDR2 sequences are SGHAT and FQNNGV. The CDR3 runs to 15 residues. V shed 5 bases and J shed 6 bases, with 17 bases lying between them. The CDR3 DNA sequence: TGTGCCAGCAGCCTTTTGTTGGCAGGGGCCAATGAGCAGTTCTTC. The encoded protein is CASSLLLAGANEQFF.

The V call is TRBV28, the J call TRBJ2-2; D might be TRBD2 (6 bases). Trimming took off 3 bases at V and 2 bases at J, with 16 bases between the two ends. Germline CDR1 MDHEN, CDR2 SYDVKM. CDR3 length equals 17 residues. CDR3 in amino acids: CASSFVFTGVNTGELFF. Here the CDR3 DNA reads TGTGCCAGCAGTTTTGTCTTCACGGGAGTAAACACCGGGGAGCTGTTTTTT. Drawing the rest from reference TRBV28 and TRBJ2-2, the complete variable domain is DVKVTQSSRYLVKRTGEKVFLECVQDMDHENMFWYRQDPGLGLRLIYFSYDVKMKEKGDIPEGYSVSREKKERFSLILESASTNQTSMYLCASSFVFTGVNTGELFFGEGSRLTVL.

The genes are TRBV11-2 and TRBJ1-1; a possible D gene is TRBD1 (6 bases). Germline-derived CDR1 and CDR2 are SGHAT and FQNNGV. The V gene lost 4 bases and the J gene lost 1 base, with 7 bases spanning the gap. CDR3 size: 13 residues. In nucleotides, the CDR3 is TGTGCCAGCAGCTCGGGACAGAACACTGAAGCTTTCTTT. Amino acid sequence: CASSSGQNTEAFF.

This chain links TRBV2 with TRBJ2-1; possible D gene TRBD2, 6 bases. The CDR3 runs to 16 residues. Germline V lookup: CDR1 SNHLY, CDR2 FYNNEI. V was trimmed by 4 bases and J by 7 bases, leaving 20 bases between them. The CDR3 coding sequence is TGTGCCAGCAGTGGACGGGCGGGAATGCCAAGAAATGAGCAGTTCTTC. Translating gives CASSGRAGMPRNEQFF. The whole variable domain, filled in from reference TRBV2 and TRBJ2-1, reads EPEVTQTPSHQVTQMGQEVILRCVPISNHLYFYWYRQILGQKVEFLVSFYNNEISEKSEIFDDQFSVERPDGSNFTLKIRSTKLEDSAMYFCASSGRAGMPRNEQFFGPGTRLTVL.

The chain recombines TRBV28 with TRBJ1-5; D ambiguous. The CDR3 runs 13 residues. With 6 bases removed from V and 0 bases from J, the gap between germline ends came to 6 bases. From germline, CDR1 is MDHEN and CDR2 SYDVKM. CDR3 sequence reads: CASRLYSNQPQHF. DNA for the CDR3: TGTGCCAGCAGGCTCTATAGCAATCAGCCCCAGCATTTT.

The rearrangement uses TRBV5-1 and TRBJ2-5; 12 nucleotides match TRBD2. The J segment lost 5 bases and the V segment lost 4 bases, leaving 9 bases of the junction unmatched. The CDR3 totals 16 residues. Germline lookup yields CDR1 SGHRS and CDR2 YFSETQ. The chain's CDR3 is CASSPLTSGSGETQYF. For the CDR3, the DNA is TGCGCCAGCAGCCCCCTGACTAGCGGGAGTGGGGAGACCCAGTACTTC.

The genes are TRBV5-4 and TRBJ1-2; D is undetermined. Trimming took off 4 bases at V and 4 bases at J, with 17 bases between the two ends. CDR3 length equals 15 residues. Per the germline V gene, CDR1 is SGHNT and CDR2 is YYREEE (reference sequence). CDR3 DNA sequence: TGTGCCAGCAGCCACATAGGGCAGAAGGTCTATGGCTACACCTTC. Its translation: CASSHIGQKVYGYTF.

This chain links TRBV7-3 with TRBJ2-7, with a possible D match to TRBD1 (6 bases). In germline, CDR1 is SGHTA, CDR2 FQGTGA. The V and J ends lost 3 bases and 2 bases respectively, with 14 bases between them. This CDR3 contains 15 residues. The CDR3 loop reads CASSFASGVPYEQYF. DNA for the CDR3: TGTGCCAGCAGCTTTGCCTCAGGGGTACCCTACGAGCAGTACTTC.

This clone appeared once. The chain has TRBV7-2 and TRBJ2-1; D is unresolved. The CDR3 totals 11 residues. Deletions cut 4 bases from V and 14 bases from J, with 12 bases between. Germline CDR1 SGHTA, CDR2 FQGNSA. In nucleotides, the CDR3 is TGTGCCAGCAGCTCCGCCTGGCGTAAGTTCTTC. Its protein product is CASSSAWRKFF.

V gene TRBV2 combines with J gene TRBJ2-1; D gene uncertain. From germline, CDR1 is SNHLY and CDR2 FYNNEI. This CDR3 contains 14 residues. Trimming shortened V by 6 bases and J by 0 bases, and 9 bases separated the two germline ends. CDR3 sequence reads: CASRDDSSYNEQFF. DNA of the CDR3: TGTGCCAGCAGGGATGATAGCTCCTACAATGAGCAGTTCTTC.

Note on this clone: Other nucleotide sequences from this sample produce the same CDR3. This rearrangement joins TRBV28 to TRBJ2-7; 8 bases line up with TRBD1. V dropped 5 bases and J dropped 4; count of bases not matched to a gene: 7. Germline V gene data show CDR1 as MDHEN and CDR2 as SYDVKM. CDR3 length: 14 residues. The CDR3 spells CASSPQGGRYEQYF. In DNA form, the CDR3 reads TGTGCCAGCAGTCCACAGGGGGGAAGGTACGAGCAGTACTTC.

The CDR3 nucleotides are TGTGCCAGCAGTCGCACTAGCGGTTCTTCCGAGCAGTACTTC. Translated, it gives CASSRTSGSSEQYF. The gene calls are TRBV28 and TRBJ2-7; 8 positions match TRBD2. The CDR3 consists of 14 residues. Looked up from germline, CDR1 is MDHEN and CDR2 is SYDVKM. V trimming: 5 bases; J trimming: 6 bases; junction bases outside the gene matches: 9. Using reference TRBV28 and TRBJ2-7 for the parts outside the CDR3, the full variable domain is DVKVTQSSRYLVKRTGEKVFLECVQDMDHENMFWYRQDPGLGLRLIYFSYDVKMKEKGDIPEGYSVSREKKERFSLILESASTNQTSMYLCASSRTSGSSEQYFGPGTRLTVT.

The rearrangement joins TRBV4-1 to TRBJ2-1, with D perhaps assigned TRBD1 or TRBD2 (5 bases each). Germline V gene data show CDR1 as MGHRA and CDR2 as YSYEKL. The CDR3 totals 15 residues. Trimming took 1 base from V and 2 from J, leaving 9 bases between them. The CDR3 reads CASSQVGTTYNEQFF. DNA for the CDR3: TGCGCCAGCAGCCAAGTGGGGACGACCTACAATGAGCAGTTCTTC.

In its sample, this clone was seen a few times. Within the sample, other DNA sequences also encode this same CDR3. The CDR3 loop reads CASSLNYNEQFF. For the CDR3, the DNA is TGCGCCAGCAGCTTGAATTACAATGAGCAGTTCTTC. The J gene is TRBJ2-1, the V gene TRBV5-1, with D uncertain. CDR3 length equals 12 residues. Trimming took off 1 base at V and 4 bases at J, with 3 bases between the two ends. Germline assignment: CDR1 SGHRS and CDR2 YFSETQ.

About this clone itself: Other DNA variants within this sample encode the same CDR3. This sequence joins TRBV15 and TRBJ2-7; TRBD1 matches at 7 bases. Trimming cost V 2 bases and J 5 bases; bases outside gene matches: 12. This CDR3 region has 16 residues. Per germline, CDR1 LNHNV and CDR2 YYDKDF (reference sequence). CDR3 nucleotides: TGTGCCACCAGCAGACCTTTGACAGGGTCGTCCCACGAGCAGTACTTC. Protein product: CATSRPLTGSSHEQYF.

This rearrangement joins TRBV28 to TRBJ1-5; D call uncertain. V lost 6 bases and J 4 bases, leaving 10 bases between the germline ends. The CDR3 contains 13 residues. The germline V gene has CDR1 MDHEN and CDR2 SYDVKM. The CDR3 coding sequence is TGTGCCAGCAGAAGACGGCTTAATCAGCCCCAGCATTTT. This sequence encodes CASRRRLNQPQHF.

The chain couples TRBV7-7 to TRBJ2-7, with a tentative D call TRBD1 (8 bases). Germline V gene sequence: CDR1 SSHAT, CDR2 FNYEAQ (reference sequence). The CDR3 sequence is 14 residues long. The ends were cut back, 5 bases at V and 5 bases at J, with 16 bases in the middle. The chain's CDR3 is CASSQSGTGNEQYF. CDR3 in DNA: TGTGCCAGCAGCCAAAGCGGGACAGGCAACGAGCAGTACTTC. Complete variable domain (other parts from reference TRBV7-7 and TRBJ2-7): GAGVSQSPRYKVTKRGQDVTLRCDPISSHATLYWYQQALGQGPEFLTYFNYEAQPDKSGLPSDRFSAERPEGSISTLTIQRTEQRDSAMYRCASSQSGTGNEQYFGPGTRLTVT.